Listed below are T cell receptor beta chains from one sample, sequenced in a study of T cells after yellow fever vaccination. One entry per CDR3 protein results from TCRdb running MiXCR on the 5' RACE reads. Altogether some 400,000 distinct CDR3 sequences are present, 18% being singletons, with the ten largest covering 15% to 20%. The specimen comprised PBMCs, sampled before the yellow fever booster vaccination. These receptors were taken from a young man who received the YFV17D yellow fever vaccine. The CDR3 runs from the conserved cysteine through the conserved F or W. The order of the fields is J gene, clone size, D gene, V gene, CDR3 length, CDR3 protein, CDR3 DNA. The D gene is left open where the match is weak. Size is stated for part of the rows, as once, few or many counts, or as a class when the clone is expanded.

j_call: TRBJ1-1; clone_size: -; d_call: -; v_call: TRBV18; cdr3_length: 12; cdr3_aa: CASSPATLEAFF; cdr3_nt: TGTGCCAGCTCACCTGCGACACTTGAAGCTTTCTTT
j_call: TRBJ2-3; clone_size: few; d_call: -; v_call: TRBV7-3; cdr3_length: 14; cdr3_aa: CASSRTSRRDTQYF; cdr3_nt: TGTGCCAGCAGCCGGACCAGTCGGAGGGATACGCAGTATTTT
j_call: TRBJ2-1; clone_size: -; d_call: TRBD1; v_call: TRBV6-2/TRBV6-3; cdr3_length: 16; cdr3_aa: CASSLFGQDGLLGQFF; cdr3_nt: TGTGCCAGCAGTCTATTTGGACAGGACGGTTTGTTGGGGCAGTTCTTC
j_call: TRBJ2-3; clone_size: -; d_call: TRBD2; v_call: TRBV9; cdr3_length: 16; cdr3_aa: CASSLPLAGITDTQYF; cdr3_nt: TGTGCCAGCAGCCTACCACTAGCGGGGATCACAGATACGCAGTATTTT
j_call: TRBJ2-3; clone_size: -; d_call: -; v_call: TRBV7-8; cdr3_length: 10; cdr3_aa: CASSMDTQYF; cdr3_nt: TGTGCCAGCAGCATGGATACGCAGTATTTT
j_call: TRBJ1-3; clone_size: -; d_call: -; v_call: TRBV7-2; cdr3_length: 18; cdr3_aa: CASSLELGHWSSGNTIYF; cdr3_nt: TGTGCCAGCAGCTTAGAGCTGGGACATTGGAGCTCTGGAAACACCATATATTTT
j_call: TRBJ2-1; clone_size: medium-sized; d_call: -; v_call: TRBV4-3; cdr3_length: 15; cdr3_aa: CASSRSPNSYNEQFF; cdr3_nt: TGCGCCAGCAGCCGCAGTCCCAACTCTTACAATGAGCAGTTCTTC
j_call: TRBJ2-4; clone_size: once; d_call: -; v_call: TRBV2; cdr3_length: 15; cdr3_aa: CASSERGTFKNIQYF; cdr3_nt: TGTGCCAGCAGTGAAAGGGGGACATTCAAAAACATTCAGTACTTC
j_call: TRBJ1-4; clone_size: -; d_call: -; v_call: TRBV4-1; cdr3_length: 16; cdr3_aa: CASSQDPGLANEKLFF; cdr3_nt: TGCGCCAGCAGCCAAGACCCGGGCCTCGCTAATGAAAAACTGTTTTTT
j_call: TRBJ2-7; clone_size: few; d_call: -; v_call: TRBV15; cdr3_length: 15; cdr3_aa: CATSSAMGGPHEQYF; cdr3_nt: TGTGCCACCAGCAGTGCTATGGGGGGGCCACACGAGCAGTACTTC
j_call: TRBJ1-1; clone_size: -; d_call: -; v_call: TRBV5-1; cdr3_length: 12; cdr3_aa: CASSLSEAEAFF; cdr3_nt: TGCGCCAGCAGCTTGTCCGAGGCTGAAGCTTTCTTT
j_call: TRBJ2-3; clone_size: few; d_call: -; v_call: TRBV5-6; cdr3_length: 18; cdr3_aa: CASSPGEGSTRRTDTQYF; cdr3_nt: TGTGCCAGCAGTCCAGGGGAGGGCTCAACGAGACGCACAGATACGCAGTATTTT
j_call: TRBJ2-2; clone_size: few; d_call: -; v_call: TRBV12-3/TRBV12-4; cdr3_length: 15; cdr3_aa: CASSWKREGTGELFF; cdr3_nt: TGTGCCAGCAGTTGGAAAAGAGAGGGGACCGGGGAGCTGTTTTTT
j_call: TRBJ2-7; clone_size: many; d_call: TRBD2; v_call: TRBV15; cdr3_length: 13; cdr3_aa: CATSRLADSEQYF; cdr3_nt: TGTGCCACCAGCAGACTAGCGGATTCCGAGCAGTACTTC
j_call: TRBJ1-3; clone_size: -; d_call: -; v_call: TRBV12-3/TRBV12-4; cdr3_length: 13; cdr3_aa: CASTLLSGNTIYF; cdr3_nt: TGTGCCAGCACCTTACTCTCTGGAAACACCATATATTTT
j_call: TRBJ1-2; clone_size: -; d_call: -; v_call: TRBV20-1; cdr3_length: 12; cdr3_aa: CSATGQPYGYTF; cdr3_nt: TGCAGTGCCACTGGACAGCCCTATGGCTACACCTTC
j_call: TRBJ2-3; clone_size: -; d_call: -; v_call: TRBV20-1; cdr3_length: 15; cdr3_aa: CSAAPGAGSTDTQYF; cdr3_nt: TGCAGTGCAGCCCCGGGGGCAGGGAGCACAGATACGCAGTATTTT
j_call: TRBJ2-2; clone_size: few; d_call: -; v_call: TRBV20-1; cdr3_length: 12; cdr3_aa: CSARDESLELFF; cdr3_nt: TGCAGTGCTAGAGATGAAAGTCTAGAGCTGTTTTTT
j_call: TRBJ2-1; clone_size: few; d_call: TRBD2; v_call: TRBV11-3; cdr3_length: 14; cdr3_aa: CASSLFSGDNEQFF; cdr3_nt: TGTGCCAGCAGCTTATTTAGCGGGGACAATGAGCAGTTCTTC